This TCR beta chain derives from a study of Ad26.COV2.S vaccination and SARS-CoV-2 variants listed by TCRdb under 2021. With respect to the entire study: Vaccine-arm donors were drawn from COV1001, a multicentre, randomized, double-blind, placebo-controlled phase I-IIa trial of Ad26.COV2.S in healthy adults. Dosing of Ad26.COV2.S was intramuscular, at either 5x10^10 or 1x10^11 viral particles, delivered as one shot or as two shots spaced 56 days apart. The specificity and breadth of SARS-CoV-2-reactive T cell receptors after Ad26.COV2.S vaccination were assessed by TCRbeta repertoire sequencing. A total of some 30 samples were included in the TCR-sequenced set, comprising around 19 Ad26.COV2.S vaccine recipients, 5 placebo recipients and 8 SARS-CoV-2 convalescent individuals. Trial participants were randomized into five groups of five, in which low-dose or high-dose Ad26.COV2.S was given once or twice, or placebo was given on both occasions. Investigators did not know the trial group allocation while performing experiments and assessing outcomes.

Overall study results and their limits: Vaccine and placebo recipients had similar non-spike TCR breadth, a finding consistent with the vaccine containing only spike. Substantial breadth of spike-specific CD8+ and CD4+ T cell responses was reported after vaccination. Higher spike-specific TCR breadth was observed in Ad26.COV2.S recipients than in placebo recipients (P = 0.0014). The study lacked the statistical power to compare responses across vaccine doses or regimens. The authors noted that total T cell responses may have been underestimated by the TCR breadth and depth analyses.

CDR1 and CDR2, looked up from the germline V gene, are MNHEY and SVGEGT. The cysteine opens and the phenylalanine closes a CDR3 of 15 amino acids. Only the CDR3 region is kept as DNA, spanning 45 bases read in frame from base 1. V lost 2 bases and J lost 5 bases; the stretch between them is 16 bases long. Note on this clone: What antigen it recognizes has not been identified. No qualities accompany the bases; no much larger clone lies one base away.

According to the study, the label for this sample's treatment or condition signals: 19 received Ad26.COV2.S at low or high dose, single or two shots; about 5 received placebo; per-sample allocation not given. Repertoires of vaccine and placebo recipients were sequenced from samples collected on day 63 after the first injection. Cohort 1b enrolled about 25 adults aged 18-55 years at a single site in Boston, USA, between 29 July and 7 August 2020. As a vaccine, Ad26.COV2.S was a replication-incompetent adenovirus type 26 vector that expressed a prefusion-stabilized SARS-CoV-2 spike protein derived from the original Wuhan strain. TCRbeta CDR3 regions were sequenced with the immunoSEQ Assay. After extraction, genomic DNA underwent amplification by bias-controlled multiplex PCR, followed by high-throughput sequencing. On the authors' methods: To quantify the absolute abundance of every unique TCRbeta CDR3 region, sequences were collapsed and filtered. T cell fraction was estimated by normalizing TCRbeta template counts to usable DNA, with usable DNA measured through amplification of reference genes found in all nucleated cells. Repertoire TCRs were annotated as SARS-CoV-2-specific by exact matching of V gene, CDR3 amino acid sequence and J gene to a known reactive TCR set. The reference SARS-CoV-2 TCR set was derived from MIRA and filtered for enrichment in COVID-19-positive ImmuneCODE repertoires, a step that removed public or cross-reactive TCRs. Drawing on the MIRA antigens, annotated TCRs were analysed further at the level of specific ORF or position within ORF. Depth was the summed frequency of annotated unique rearrangements, while breadth was defined as annotated unique rearrangements over total unique productive rearrangements. Group comparisons of TCR breadth used two-sided Wilcoxon rank-sum tests. TCRdb stores this immuneACCESS table with in-frame sequences only. Part of the clones is absent; in the studies checked, under half of the shortfall reflects unresolved V genes, and no reason is known for the rest. That table gives V, J and clone size, and the DNA gave D and trimming. Recorded for this sample are roughly 380,000 clones; approximately 88% of them occurred a single time. The ten top clones hold about 3.6% of the sample.

This receptor was identified in a person aged 18-65 years who received the Ad26.COV2.S COVID-19 vaccine or a placebo. Sequences were derived from peripheral blood, sampled in a trial of Ad26.COV2.S vaccine versus placebo. The V and J genes are TRBV6-2 or TRBV6-3 and TRBJ2-7; the D gene is unclear. The bases are TGTGCCAGCAGTTACGACGGCACCCCCTCGGACGAGCAGTACTTC. The translation is CASSYDGTPSDEQYF.